The subject of this entry is one TCR beta chain. Its specificity is unknown. The data originate from a study of T cell responses to AZD1222 COVID-19 vaccine. Study outcomes and limitations: Baseline seropositives among AZD1222 recipients totaled only 6 or 7. There were mostly white British donors and more females than males, and clonal diversity was possibly underestimated. Increased Spike-specific TCR breadth and depth were observed after two AZD1222 doses.

Trimming removed 2 bases at V and 6 bases at J, with 17 bases between. Germline CDR1 and CDR2: SEHNR and FQNEAQ (reference sequence). The CDR3 is 16 amino acids. Clones were sequenced by immunoSEQ multiplex PCR, and TCRdb holds only the in-frame ones, with some missing. Here the sample spans roughly 150,000 clones, approximately 89% being singletons. Source: peripheral blood, taken on day 0 of AZD1222 vaccination. The TCR originated in an adult in good health. The V and J genes are TRBV7-9 and TRBJ2-1; D unresolved. CDR3 coding DNA: TGTGCCAGCAGCTTACTTGGCGGCGGATCTCGCAATGAGCAGTTCTTC. It specifies CASSLLGGGSRNEQFF. The complete variable domain, with remaining parts taken from reference TRBV7-9 and TRBJ2-1, reads DTGVSQNPRHKITKRGQNVTFRCDPISEHNRLYWYRQTLGQGPEFLTYFQNEAQLEKSRLLSDRFSAERPKGSFSTLEIQRTEQGDSAMYLCASSLLGGGSRNEQFFGPGTRLTVL.